This entry concerns a single TCR beta chain. This CDR3 region has 14 residues. The germline V gene encodes CDR1 SGHTA and CDR2 FQGNSA. The V and J ends lost 5 bases and 4 bases, in that order; junction bases with no gene match: 2. The data originate from a study of blood T cell repertoires in COVID-19. For the study at large: The United States, Italy and Spain supplied acute and convalescent COVID-19 samples. The analysed material was cDNA or gDNA that came from T cells, B-cell-depleted T cells, or PBMCs.

Authors' processing steps: The assay estimated nucleated cells by amplifying reference gene primers. Sequencing was performed with immunoSEQ multiplex PCR; in TCRdb, only in-frame clones are kept and a portion is missing. Clone size and the V and J calls come from that table; the DNA yielded D and trimming. Of about 68,000 clones in the sample, approximately 88% were seen once. This chain connects TRBV7-2 to TRBJ2-3, with TRBD2 matching over 11 bases. Material: peripheral blood. The TCR was taken from a human donor in a cohort sampled during active COVID-19. CDR3 in DNA: TGTGCCAGCAGCCTGGGACTAGCGGCAGATACGCAGTATTTT. Translating it yields CASSLGLAADTQYF.